This entry lists 9 T cell receptor beta chains sequenced from one sample in a study of T cells in Graves' hyperthyroidism and ophthalmopathy. RNA transcripts gave rise to amplified TCR beta CDR3 regions. The TCR CDR3 was amplified in a first-round RT-PCR using the HTBI primer set. TCRdb re-called the multiplex PCR reads through MiXCR, storing one row per CDR3 protein. The data show 500,000 to 600,000 distinct CDR3 sequences, 15% to 20% seen once. Input material: blood. These receptors came from a man in his forties with Graves' ophthalmopathy.

This rearrangement joins TRBV20-1 to TRBJ2-7, with 11 bases identical to TRBD1. The J segment lost 7 bases and the V segment lost 5 bases, leaving 10 bases of the junction unmatched. From germline, CDR1 is DFQATT and CDR2 SNEGSKA (reference sequence). This CDR3 region has 14 residues. The CDR3 spells CSAAGTGGGGEQYF. The CDR3 bases are TGCAGTGCTGCCGGGACAGGGGGGGGGGGGGAGCAGTACTTC.

This clonotype was recorded many times. The rearrangement joins TRBV4-2 to TRBJ2-3; 9 bases line up with TRBD1. Germline values: CDR1 LGHNA, CDR2 YNFKEQ. Germline trimming cut 0 bases from V and 4 bases from J; bases unmatched to any gene: 5. The CDR3 length is 16 residues. CDR3 in amino acids: CASSQDNTGGADTQYF. The CDR3 bases are TGTGCCAGCAGCCAAGATAACACAGGGGGCGCAGATACGCAGTATTTT.

The table lists this clonotype with many counts. The chain links TRBV7-2 to TRBJ2-7, with 11 bases aligning to TRBD2. Germline V CDR1 and CDR2: SGHTA, FQGNSA. J was trimmed by 2 bases and V by 5 bases; bases with no gene match: 5. The CDR3 runs 15 residues. The CDR3 loop reads CASSRRLAGTYEQYF. CDR3 DNA: TGTGCCAGCAGCCGCCGACTAGCGGGGACCTACGAGCAGTACTTC.

The chain combines TRBV9 with TRBJ1-1; D uncertain. The CDR3 has 15 amino acids. The germline V and J ends were trimmed by 4 bases and 3 bases, with 16 bases remaining between them. Germline values: CDR1 SGDLS, CDR2 YYNGEE. For the CDR3, the DNA is TGTGCCAGCAGCCCCTGGAACCGCCGGGACACTGAAGCTTTCTTT. Protein product: CASSPWNRRDTEAFF.

This clonotype was found many times. The chain combines TRBV7-2 with TRBJ2-1; either TRBD1 or TRBD2 may fit D (5 bases each). Germline V CDR1 and CDR2: SGHTA, FQGNSA. The V end lost 1 base, the J end lost 4 bases, and 8 bases lay between the germline ends. This CDR3 spans 14 amino acids. The DNA for the CDR3 is TGTGCCAGCAGCTTAGGAGGGGTATACAATGAGCAGTTCTTC. Protein product: CASSLGGVYNEQFF.

This clonotype was recorded many times. The V and J genes are TRBV7-2 and TRBJ2-5, with unresolved D. With 1 base removed from V and 5 bases from J, the gap between germline ends came to 14 bases. The V gene's germline CDR1 is SGHTA and CDR2 FQGNSA. The CDR3 totals 15 residues. This CDR3 reads CASSLGLQGRETQYF. In DNA form, the CDR3 reads TGTGCCAGCAGCTTAGGACTGCAAGGTCGGGAGACCCAGTACTTC.

There are many counts of this clonotype. The V gene is TRBV27, the J gene TRBJ2-7; 11 positions match TRBD2. The CDR3 extends over 14 amino acids. Germline loops: CDR1 MNHEY, CDR2 SMNVEV (reference sequence). V lost 6 bases and J lost 2; bases outside the gene matches: 3. CDR3 sequence reads: CASSGTSGAYEQYF. For the CDR3, the DNA is TGTGCCAGCAGCGGGACTAGCGGAGCCTACGAGCAGTACTTC.

As to this clonotype: Since the CDR3 does not end with the conserved phenylalanine or tryptophan, this likely comes from a read error. The rearrangement joins TRBV30 to TRBJ2-7; TRBD2 is a possible D gene (5 bases). V was pared by 0 bases and J by 3 bases, with 12 bases between. Germline CDR1 and CDR2: GTSNPN and SVGIG (reference sequence). The CDR3 consists of 14 residues. CDR3 sequence (DNA): TGTGCCTGGAGTGTTGGTAGCGCGAACTACGAGCAGTACCTC. Its protein is CAWSVGSANYEQYL.

This rearrangement joins TRBV10-3 to TRBJ2-1; the match to TRBD2 covers 13 bases. This CDR3 is built from 15 residues. Germline V gene data show CDR1 as ENHRY and CDR2 as SYGVKD. V shed 6 bases and J 9 bases; nucleotides not matched to a gene: 8. The CDR3 loop is CAIRILAGGLGEQFF. The CDR3, as DNA: TGTGCCATCAGGATACTAGCGGGGGGGCTTGGTGAGCAGTTCTTC.